These T cell receptor beta chains were read from a single sample in a study of cytomegalovirus exposure and HLA in healthy donors. Measured with immunoSEQ multiplex PCR; TCRdb has only the in-frame clones, and not every one. Among roughly 120,000 clones, about 76% were seen once, and the ten largest hold 30%. The sequenced sample consisted of PBMCs. Receptor source: a man in his 60s in good health and CMV-seropositive. The CDR3 runs from the conserved cysteine through the conserved F or W. The D gene is left open where the match is weak.

d_call v_call cdr3_aa
TRBD1 TRBV7-9 CASSLPGQQYNEQFF
TRBD1 TRBV10-1 CASSDDRANTGELFF
TRBD2 TRBV11-3 CASSSGLAGARETQYF
TRBD2 TRBV18 CASSPFSGGDNEQFF
TRBD1 TRBV13 CASSSGTEHEQFF
TRBD2 TRBV5-1 CASSFIAGAHTGELFF
NA TRBV10-3 CAISEQRTLTTEAFF
TRBD2 TRBV2 CASSVTQAGDNEQFF
TRBD2 TRBV7-2 CASSRRTSGNEQFF
NA TRBV5-4 CASSLVRGDSSGELFF
NA TRBV30 CAWNTGSEWGYTF
TRBD2 TRBV7-3 CASSPGRSGSVETQYF
NA TRBV19 CASSRGWGGGDSPLHF
NA TRBV18 CASSPPIGQTYEQYF
NA TRBV6-1 CASSGQNTGELFF
TRBD1 TRBV5-5 CASSLGQGRNYEQYF
TRBD1 TRBV11-2 CASSLDRTGVYEQYF
TRBD2 TRBV9 CASSVDTGGEQYF
TRBD1 TRBV7-8 CASSSNRDRTYEQYF
NA TRBV6-5 CASSFGGALGTGELFF
NA TRBV4-1 CASSQKLAQETQYF
TRBD2 TRBV9 CASSAGTSTYTDTQYF
NA TRBV5-6 CASSSLRTEAFF
TRBD1 TRBV11-2 CASSFDRGGGTEAFF
NA TRBV9 CASSVGVADLTDTQYF
NA TRBV25-1 CASSAGHTRAFF
NA TRBV6-5 CASSYPSGQPYEQYF
NA TRBV5-5 CASSRFSRVSYEQYF
TRBD2 TRBV30 CAWSEESSGSYEQFF
NA TRBV30 CAWSSGAGSEAFF
TRBD2 TRBV5-4 CASSIGTIYEQYF
NA TRBV15 CATSRDFEITQPQHF
NA TRBV5-1 CASGATGTMNTEAFF
TRBD2 TRBV7-2 CASRPDSGRVSYEQYF
TRBD2 TRBV10-1 CASSGGGHGTGELFF
TRBD1 TRBV29-1 CSAEQGATDTQYF
NA TRBV12-2 CASRRYRDRGPHYGYTF
NA TRBV30 CAWSATVTNSPLHF
TRBD1 TRBV6-1 CAILQPDRAVEQYF
NA TRBV7-6 CASSHHMDEKLFF
NA TRBV30 CAWSFLWGGPQHF
TRBD1 TRBV6-4 CASSDSAGQNYGYTF
NA TRBV27 CASSLAGADGEQYF
TRBD2 TRBV4-1 CASSQGLAGAHNEQFF
TRBD1 TRBV5-8 CASSSRGPKNTEAFF
NA TRBV27 CASSFLRNTEAFF
NA TRBV29-1 CSVEEIAYNEQFF
NA TRBV18 CASSEGGNQPQHF
NA TRBV7-3 CASSSAGTTSTGELFF
NA TRBV11-2 CASSPGAARGGSGNTIYF
TRBD1 TRBV7-9 CASSHGQGGTDTQYF
NA TRBV29-1 CSPTRFDTQYF
TRBD2 TRBV12-5 CASGLVLWRGRVGNEQFF
NA TRBV30 CAGGAIGTEAFF
TRBD1 TRBV5-5 CASSPQVVTGDNFYGYTF
NA TRBV7-9 CASSRTTGQHLTPNYGYTF
NA TRBV28 CASSPLGGADQPQHF
NA TRBV11-2 CASSVLQGLETQYF